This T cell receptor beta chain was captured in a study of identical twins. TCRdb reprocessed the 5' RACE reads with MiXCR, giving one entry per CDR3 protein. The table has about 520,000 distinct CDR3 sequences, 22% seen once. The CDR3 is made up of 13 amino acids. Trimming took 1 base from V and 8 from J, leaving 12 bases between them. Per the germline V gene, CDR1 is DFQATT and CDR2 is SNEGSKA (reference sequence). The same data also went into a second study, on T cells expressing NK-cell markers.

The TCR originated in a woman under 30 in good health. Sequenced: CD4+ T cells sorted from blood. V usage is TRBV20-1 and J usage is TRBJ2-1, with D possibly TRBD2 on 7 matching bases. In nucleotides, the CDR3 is TGCAGTGCTAGAGTTGGAGGGGGGGATGAGCAGTTCTTC. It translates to CSARVGGGDEQFF.